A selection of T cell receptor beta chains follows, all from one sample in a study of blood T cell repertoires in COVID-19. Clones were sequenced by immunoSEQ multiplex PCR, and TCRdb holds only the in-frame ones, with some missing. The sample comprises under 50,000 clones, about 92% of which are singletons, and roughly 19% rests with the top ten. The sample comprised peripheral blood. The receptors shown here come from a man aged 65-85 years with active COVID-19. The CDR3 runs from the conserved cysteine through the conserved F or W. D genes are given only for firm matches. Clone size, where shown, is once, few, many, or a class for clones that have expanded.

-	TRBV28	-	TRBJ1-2	CASSPTGNYGYTF	TGTGCCAGCAGTCCCACAGGGAACTATGGCTACACCTTC
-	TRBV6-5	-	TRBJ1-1	CASRRGMNTEAFF	TGTGCCAGCAGAAGGGGAATGAACACTGAAGCTTTCTTT
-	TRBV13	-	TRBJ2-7	CASSSFWGTKKGEQYF	TGTGCCAGCAGCTCATTTTGGGGGACAAAGAAAGGCGAGCAGTACTTC
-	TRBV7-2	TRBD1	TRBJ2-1	CASSRDRDSYNEQFF	TGTGCCAGCAGCCGGGACAGGGATTCCTACAATGAGCAGTTCTTC
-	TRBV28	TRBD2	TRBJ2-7	CASSAPGTNSYEQYF	TGTGCCAGCAGCGCCCCCGGGACTAACTCCTACGAGCAGTACTTC
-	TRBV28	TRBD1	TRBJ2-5	CASSLTKGTGMETQYF	TGTGCCAGCAGTTTAACCAAAGGGACAGGGATGGAGACCCAGTACTTC
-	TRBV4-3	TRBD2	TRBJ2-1	CASSWTSGRAESYNEQFF	TGCGCCAGCAGCTGGACTAGCGGGAGGGCCGAATCCTACAATGAGCAGTTCTTC
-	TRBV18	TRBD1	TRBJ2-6	CASSPIVGGAGANVLTF	TGTGCCAGCTCACCAATTGTAGGGGGCGCTGGGGCCAACGTCCTGACTTTC
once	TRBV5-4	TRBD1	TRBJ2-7	CASSRALTGGRSYEQYF	TGTGCCAGCAGCCGGGCCCTGACAGGGGGCAGGAGCTACGAGCAGTACTTC
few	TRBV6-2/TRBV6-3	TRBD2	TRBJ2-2	CASSPGPAGGPDGELFF	TGTGCCAGCAGTCCCGGCCCAGCGGGGGGGCCTGACGGGGAGCTGTTTTTT
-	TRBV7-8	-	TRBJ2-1	CASSLEFSGWGEQFF	TGTGCCAGCAGCTTAGAGTTCTCCGGGTGGGGCGAGCAGTTCTTC
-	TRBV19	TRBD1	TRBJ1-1	CASSLTGRLWTEAFF	TGTGCCAGTAGTTTGACAGGGCGCTTGTGGACTGAAGCTTTCTTT
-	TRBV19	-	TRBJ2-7	CASSLTSGPGGLDEQYF	TGTGCCAGTAGTTTAACTAGCGGTCCAGGGGGTCTAGACGAGCAGTACTTC
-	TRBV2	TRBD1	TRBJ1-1	CASSRQGRDTEAFF	TGTGCCAGCAGCCGACAGGGACGGGACACTGAAGCTTTCTTT
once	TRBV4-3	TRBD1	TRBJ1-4	CASSQDWGTGGSGKLFF	TGCGCCAGCAGCCAAGATTGGGGGACAGGGGGCTCCGGGAAACTGTTTTTT
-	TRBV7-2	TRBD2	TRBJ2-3	CASSLAGGPGDTQYF	TGTGCCAGCAGCTTAGCGGGAGGGCCTGGAGATACGCAGTATTTT
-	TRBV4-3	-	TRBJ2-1	CASSQEYSSYNEQFF	TGCGCCAGCAGCCAAGAGTACAGCTCCTACAATGAGCAGTTCTTC
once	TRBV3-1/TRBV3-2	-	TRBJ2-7	CASSQGSPYEQYF	TGTGCCAGCAGCCAAGGGAGTCCCTACGAGCAGTACTTC
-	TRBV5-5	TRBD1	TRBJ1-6	CASRKTGTENSPLHF	TGTGCCAGCAGAAAGACCGGGACAGAGAATTCACCCCTCCACTTT
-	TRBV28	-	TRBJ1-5	CASRTGAYSNQPQHF	TGTGCCAGCAGGACAGGCGCATATAGCAATCAGCCCCAGCATTTT
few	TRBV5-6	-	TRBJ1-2	CASSFRRGLYYGYTF	TGTGCCAGCAGCTTTCGTAGGGGTCTCTACTATGGCTACACCTTC
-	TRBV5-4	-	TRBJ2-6	CASKTGHLSGANVLTF	TGTGCCAGCAAAACAGGTCACCTCTCTGGGGCCAACGTCCTGACTTTC
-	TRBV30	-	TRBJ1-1	CAWSPYWTTGFTEAFF	TGTGCCTGGAGTCCCTACTGGACCACAGGGTTCACTGAAGCTTTCTTT
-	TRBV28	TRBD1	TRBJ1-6	CASSRAATGRVSPLHF	TGTGCCAGCAGCCGGGCCGCGACAGGGCGGGTTTCACCCCTCCACTTT
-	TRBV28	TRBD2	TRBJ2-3	CASSPLLSTSGYTDTQYF	TGTGCCAGCAGTCCCCTCCTCTCGACTAGCGGTTACACAGATACGCAGTATTTT
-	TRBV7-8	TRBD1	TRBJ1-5	CASSLGQHSNQPQHF	TGTGCCAGCAGCCTGGGACAGCATAGCAATCAGCCCCAGCATTTT
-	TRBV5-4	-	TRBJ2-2	CASSFRSAQGELFF	TGTGCCAGCAGCTTCCGCAGTGCCCAGGGGGAGCTGTTTTTT
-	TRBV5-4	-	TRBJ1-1	CASSLPEGTEAFF	TGTGCCAGCAGCTTGCCAGAGGGCACTGAAGCTTTCTTT
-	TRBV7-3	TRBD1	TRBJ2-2	CASSPTGQGNTGELFF	TGTGCCAGCAGCCCAACGGGACAGGGGAACACCGGGGAGCTGTTTTTT
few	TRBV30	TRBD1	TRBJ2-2	CAWTTGLNTGELFF	TGTGCCTGGACGACAGGGCTGAACACCGGGGAGCTGTTTTTT
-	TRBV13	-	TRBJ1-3	CASSPRTGSSGNTIYF	TGTGCCAGCAGCCCCCGGACGGGATCCTCTGGAAACACCATATATTTT
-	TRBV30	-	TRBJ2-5	CAWARRGRAAQTQYF	TGTGCCTGGGCACGGAGGGGCAGGGCGGCACAGACCCAGTACTTC
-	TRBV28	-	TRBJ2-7	CASSTYLYEQYF	TGTGCCAGCAGTACCTATTTGTACGAGCAGTACTTC
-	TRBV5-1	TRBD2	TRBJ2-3	CASSSLAGVDTQYF	TGCGCCAGCAGCTCCCTAGCGGGGGTAGATACGCAGTATTTT
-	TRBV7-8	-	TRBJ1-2	CASSPSRSLYGYTF	TGTGCCAGCAGCCCCTCGAGGTCGTTGTATGGCTACACCTTC
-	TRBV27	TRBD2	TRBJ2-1	CANPLGESGSSYNEQFF	TGTGCCAATCCGCTGGGGGAGAGCGGGAGCTCCTACAATGAGCAGTTCTTC
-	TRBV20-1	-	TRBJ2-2	CSASGQGFDTGELFF	TGCAGTGCTAGTGGGCAGGGGTTCGACACCGGGGAGCTGTTTTTT
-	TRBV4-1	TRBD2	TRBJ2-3	CASSQDRAGGTDTQYF	TGCGCCAGCAGCCAAGATCGGGCGGGAGGCACAGATACGCAGTATTTT
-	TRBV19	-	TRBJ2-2	CASRTVNTGELFF	TGTGCCAGTAGGACTGTGAACACCGGGGAGCTGTTTTTT
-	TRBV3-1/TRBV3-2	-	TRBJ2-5	CASSLNQETQYF	TGTGCCAGCAGCCTCAATCAAGAGACCCAGTACTTC